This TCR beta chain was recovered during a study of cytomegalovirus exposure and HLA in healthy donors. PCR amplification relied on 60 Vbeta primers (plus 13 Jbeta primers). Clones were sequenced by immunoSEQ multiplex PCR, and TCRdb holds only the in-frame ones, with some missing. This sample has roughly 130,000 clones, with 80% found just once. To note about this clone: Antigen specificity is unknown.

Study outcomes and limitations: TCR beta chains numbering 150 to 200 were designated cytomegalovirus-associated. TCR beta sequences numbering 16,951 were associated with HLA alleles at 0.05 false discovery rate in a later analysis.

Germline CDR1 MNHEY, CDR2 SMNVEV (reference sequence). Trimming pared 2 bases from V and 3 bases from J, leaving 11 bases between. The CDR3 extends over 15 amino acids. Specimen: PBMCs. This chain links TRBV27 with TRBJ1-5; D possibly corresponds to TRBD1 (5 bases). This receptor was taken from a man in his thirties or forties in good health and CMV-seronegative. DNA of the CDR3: TGTGCCAGCAGTTTAACGGCAGGGAACAATCAGCCCCAGCATTTT. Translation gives CASSLTAGNNQPQHF.